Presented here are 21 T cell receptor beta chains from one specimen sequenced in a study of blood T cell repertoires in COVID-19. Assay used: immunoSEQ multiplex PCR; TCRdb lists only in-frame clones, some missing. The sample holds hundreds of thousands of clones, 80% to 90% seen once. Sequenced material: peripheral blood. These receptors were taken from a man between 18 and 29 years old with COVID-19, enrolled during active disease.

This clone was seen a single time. The CDR3: CATSPGPQGLTDTQYF. CDR3 coding DNA: TGTGCCACCAGTCCCGGCCCCCAGGGTCTCACAGATACGCAGTATTTT. V is TRBV24-1 and J is TRBJ2-3; weak D call: TRBD1 (5 bases). Germline CDR1 reads KGHDR; CDR2 reads SFDVKD. Trimming shortened V by 6 bases and J by 2 bases, and 17 bases separated the two germline ends. The CDR3 has 16 residues.

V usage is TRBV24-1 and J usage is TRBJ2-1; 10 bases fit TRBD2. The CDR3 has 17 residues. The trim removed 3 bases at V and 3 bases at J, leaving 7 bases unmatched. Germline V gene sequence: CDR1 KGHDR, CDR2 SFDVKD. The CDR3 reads CATSDDQREGHYNEQFF. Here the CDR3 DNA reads TGTGCCACCAGTGATGACCAGCGGGAGGGCCACTACAATGAGCAGTTCTTC.

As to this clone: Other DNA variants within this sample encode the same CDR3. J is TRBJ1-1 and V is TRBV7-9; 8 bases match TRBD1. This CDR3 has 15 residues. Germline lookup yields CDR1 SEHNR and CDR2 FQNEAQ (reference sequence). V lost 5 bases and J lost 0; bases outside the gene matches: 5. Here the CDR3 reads CASSPGTGMNTEAFF. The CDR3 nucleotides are TGTGCCAGCAGCCCTGGGACAGGCATGAACACTGAAGCTTTCTTT.

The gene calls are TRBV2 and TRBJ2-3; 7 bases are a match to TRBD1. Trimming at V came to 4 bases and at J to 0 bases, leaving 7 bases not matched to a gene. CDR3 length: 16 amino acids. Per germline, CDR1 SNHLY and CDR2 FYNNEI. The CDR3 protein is CASSAEGALSTDTQYF. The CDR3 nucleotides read TGTGCCAGCAGTGCTGAGGGGGCCTTAAGCACAGATACGCAGTATTTT.

The CDR3 loop reads CASSHGPRDEKLFF. The CDR3 nucleotides are TGCGCCAGCAGCCACGGGCCCAGGGATGAAAAACTGTTTTTT. The rearrangement joins TRBV4-1 to TRBJ1-4; D is perhaps TRBD1 (5 bases). Per the germline V gene, CDR1 is MGHRA and CDR2 is YSYEKL. The CDR3 contains 14 residues. The V and J ends lost 3 bases and 6 bases respectively, with 11 bases between them.

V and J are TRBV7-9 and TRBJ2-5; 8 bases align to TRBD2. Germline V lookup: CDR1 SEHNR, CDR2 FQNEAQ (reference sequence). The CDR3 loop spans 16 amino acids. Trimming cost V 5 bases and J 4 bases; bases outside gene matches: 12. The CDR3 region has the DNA TGTGCCAGCAGCCAATCCGGGAGGGTATGGGGAGAGACCCAGTACTTC. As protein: CASSQSGRVWGETQYF.

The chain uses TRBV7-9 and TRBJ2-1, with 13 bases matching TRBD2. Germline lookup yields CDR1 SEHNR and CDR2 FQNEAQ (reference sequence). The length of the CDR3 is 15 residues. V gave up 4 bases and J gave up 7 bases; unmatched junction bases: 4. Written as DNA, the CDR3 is TGTGCCAGCAGCTCCGGACTAGCGGGAGTTAATGAGCAGTTCTTC. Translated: CASSSGLAGVNEQFF.

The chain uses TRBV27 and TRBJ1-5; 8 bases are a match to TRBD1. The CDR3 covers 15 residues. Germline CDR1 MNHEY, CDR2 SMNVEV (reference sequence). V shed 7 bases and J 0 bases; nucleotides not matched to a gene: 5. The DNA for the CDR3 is TGTGCCAGCAAACAGGGGGGACTTAGCAATCAGCCCCAGCATTTT. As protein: CASKQGGLSNQPQHF.

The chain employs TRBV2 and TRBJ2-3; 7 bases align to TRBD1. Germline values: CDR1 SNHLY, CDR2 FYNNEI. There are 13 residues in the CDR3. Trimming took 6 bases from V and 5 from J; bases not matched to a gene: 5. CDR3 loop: CASRGTDGDTQYF. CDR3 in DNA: TGTGCCAGCAGGGGGACAGATGGAGATACGCAGTATTTT. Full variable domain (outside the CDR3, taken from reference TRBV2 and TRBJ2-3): EPEVTQTPSHQVTQMGQEVILRCVPISNHLYFYWYRQILGQKVEFLVSFYNNEISEKSEIFDDQFSVERPDGSNFTLKIRSTKLEDSAMYFCASRGTDGDTQYFGPGTRLTVL.

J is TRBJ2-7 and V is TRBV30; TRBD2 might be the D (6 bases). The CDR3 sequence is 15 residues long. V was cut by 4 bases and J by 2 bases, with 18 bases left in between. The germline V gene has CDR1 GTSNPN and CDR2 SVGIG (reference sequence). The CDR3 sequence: CAWTLPGLGPYEQYF. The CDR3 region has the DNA TGTGCCTGGACTCTACCGGGACTGGGGCCCTACGAGCAGTACTTC.

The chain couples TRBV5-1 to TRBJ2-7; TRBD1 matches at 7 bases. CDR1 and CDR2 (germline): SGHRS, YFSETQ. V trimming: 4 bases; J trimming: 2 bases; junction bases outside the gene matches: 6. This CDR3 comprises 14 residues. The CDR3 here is CASSTGTVPYEQYF. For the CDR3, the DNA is TGCGCCAGCAGCACCGGGACAGTTCCCTACGAGCAGTACTTC.

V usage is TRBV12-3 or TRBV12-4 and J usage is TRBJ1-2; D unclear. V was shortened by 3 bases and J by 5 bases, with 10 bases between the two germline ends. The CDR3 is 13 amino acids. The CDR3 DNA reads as TGTGCCAGCAGTTTCGCCAGTTGGTATGGCTACACCTTC. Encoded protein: CASSFASWYGYTF.

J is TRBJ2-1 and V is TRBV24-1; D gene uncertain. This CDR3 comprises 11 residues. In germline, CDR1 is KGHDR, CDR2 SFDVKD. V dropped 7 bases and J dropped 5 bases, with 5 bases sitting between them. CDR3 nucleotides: TGTGCCACCAGCAGGCACAATGAGCAGTTCTTC. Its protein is CATSRHNEQFF.

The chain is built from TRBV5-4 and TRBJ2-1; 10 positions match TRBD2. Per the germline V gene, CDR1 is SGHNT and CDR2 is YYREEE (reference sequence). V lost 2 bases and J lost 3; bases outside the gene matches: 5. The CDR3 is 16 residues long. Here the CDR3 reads CASSFDLAGGYNEQFF. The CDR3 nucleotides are TGTGCCAGCAGCTTTGACTTAGCGGGGGGCTACAATGAGCAGTTCTTC.

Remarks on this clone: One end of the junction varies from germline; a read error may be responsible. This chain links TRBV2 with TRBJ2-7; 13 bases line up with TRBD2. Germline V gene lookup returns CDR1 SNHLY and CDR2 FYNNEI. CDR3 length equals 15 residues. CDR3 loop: CASTETSGGAPEQYF. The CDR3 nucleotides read TGTGCCAGCACTGAAACTAGCGGGGGGGCCCCCGAGCAGTACTTC.

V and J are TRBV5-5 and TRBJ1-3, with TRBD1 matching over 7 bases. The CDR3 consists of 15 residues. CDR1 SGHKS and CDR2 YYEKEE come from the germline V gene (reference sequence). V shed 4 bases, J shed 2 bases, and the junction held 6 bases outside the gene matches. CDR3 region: CASSPTGVPGNTIYF. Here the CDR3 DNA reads TGTGCCAGCAGCCCAACAGGGGTCCCTGGAAACACCATATATTTT. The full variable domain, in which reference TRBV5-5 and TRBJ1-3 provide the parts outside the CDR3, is DAGVTQSPTHLIKTRGQQVTLRCSPISGHKSVSWYQQVLGQGPQFIFQYYEKEERGRGNFPDRFSARQFPNYSSELNVNALLLGDSALYLCASSPTGVPGNTIYFGEGSWLTVV.

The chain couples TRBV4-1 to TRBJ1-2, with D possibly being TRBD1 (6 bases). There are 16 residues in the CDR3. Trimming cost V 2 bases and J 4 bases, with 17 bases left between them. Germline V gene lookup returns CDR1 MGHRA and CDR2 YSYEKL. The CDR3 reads CASSQSRYGGGYGYTF. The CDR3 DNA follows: TGCGCCAGCAGCCAATCCCGGTATGGGGGCGGCTATGGCTACACCTTC.

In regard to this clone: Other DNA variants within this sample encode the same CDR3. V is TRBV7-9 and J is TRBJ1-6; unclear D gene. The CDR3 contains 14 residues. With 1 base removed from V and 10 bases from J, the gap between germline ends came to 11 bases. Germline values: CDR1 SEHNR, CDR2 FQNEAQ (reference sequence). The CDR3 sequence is CASSLDGSNSPLHF. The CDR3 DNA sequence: TGTGCCAGCAGCTTAGACGGGTCCAACTCACCCCTCCACTTT.

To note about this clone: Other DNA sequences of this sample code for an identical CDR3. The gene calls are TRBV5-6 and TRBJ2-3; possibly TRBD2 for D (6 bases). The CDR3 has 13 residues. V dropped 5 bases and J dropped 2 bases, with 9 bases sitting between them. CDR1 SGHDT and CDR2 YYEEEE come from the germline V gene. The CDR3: CASSLASTDTQYF. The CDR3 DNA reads TGTGCCAGCAGTCTAGCGTCCACAGATACGCAGTATTTT. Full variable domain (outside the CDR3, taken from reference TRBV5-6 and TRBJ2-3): DAGVTQSPTHLIKTRGQQVTLRCSPKSGHDTVSWYQQALGQGPQFIFQYYEEEERQRGNFPDRFSGHQFPNYSSELNVNALLLGDSALYLCASSLASTDTQYFGPGTRLTVL.

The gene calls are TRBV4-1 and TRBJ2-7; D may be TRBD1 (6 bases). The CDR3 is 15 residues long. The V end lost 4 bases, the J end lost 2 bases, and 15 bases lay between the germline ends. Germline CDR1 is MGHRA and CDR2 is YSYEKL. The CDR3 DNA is TGCGCCAGCAGCCGCCTCGCCACAGGGACCTACGAGCAGTACTTC. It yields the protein CASSRLATGTYEQYF.

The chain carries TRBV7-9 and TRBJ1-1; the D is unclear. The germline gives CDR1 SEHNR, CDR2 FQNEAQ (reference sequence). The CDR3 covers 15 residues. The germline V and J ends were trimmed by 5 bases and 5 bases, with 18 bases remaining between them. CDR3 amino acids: CASSLSGVGRTEAFF. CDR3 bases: TGTGCCAGCAGCCTGTCGGGAGTAGGACGGACTGAAGCTTTCTTT.